This TCR beta chain emerged from a study of T cell responses to AZD1222 COVID-19 vaccine. Study-wide findings and caveats: Clonal diversity was possibly underestimated, and the donors were mostly white British, with more females. Increases in Spike-specific TCR breadth and depth were seen after two AZD1222 doses. Reports say nearly half of spike-specific TCRs go after unmutated variant regions.

Data came from immunoSEQ multiplex PCR; TCRdb stores just in-frame clones and leaves some out. This sample has some 120,000 clones, with around 94% found just once. The CDR3 totals 13 residues. The germline CDR1 and CDR2 sequences are LGHDT and YNNKEL (reference sequence). V dropped 0 bases and J dropped 7 bases, with 7 bases sitting between them. As concerns this clone: Its antigen remains unidentified. In the same sample, other DNA sequences code for this CDR3.

The chain has TRBV3-1 (or the pseudogene TRBV3-2) and TRBJ1-5; weak D call: TRBD1 (5 bases). The source was peripheral blood, collected on day 0 of AZD1222 vaccination. This clonotype was sampled from an adult in good health. CDR3 coding DNA: TGTGCCAGCAGCCAAGATCGGGGCCAGCCCCAGCATTTT. Amino acids: CASSQDRGQPQHF.